One sample yielded the 17 T cell receptor beta chains listed below, sequenced in a study of shared clonotypes between healthy human individuals. Assay used: immunoSEQ multiplex PCR; TCRdb lists only in-frame clones, some missing. Of a few million clones listed, less than 95% are singletons. What was sequenced was naive CD4+ T cells from PBMCs. The subset: CD45RA+ positively selected. These receptors originate from a man between 18 and 35 years old in good health. Some clones in this sample may be carry-over from other donors' samples.

This chain joins TRBV7-9 and TRBJ2-5; 14 bases line up with TRBD2. V trimming: 5 bases; J trimming: 2 bases; junction bases outside the gene matches: 4. The CDR3 has 16 residues. Germline V gene sequence: CDR1 SEHNR, CDR2 FQNEAQ (reference sequence). As DNA, the CDR3 is TGTGCCAGCAGCATAGGACTAGCGGGAGGTCAAGAGACCCAGTACTTC. It encodes CASSIGLAGGQETQYF.

This sequence joins TRBV28 and TRBJ2-3, with TRBD2 as a possible D gene (6 bases). The CDR3 is made up of 16 amino acids. Germline values: CDR1 MDHEN, CDR2 SYDVKM. V lost 6 bases and J lost 0, with 16 bases in between. CDR3 protein: CASRSWGRTSTDTQYF. CDR3 nucleotide sequence: TGTGCCAGCAGAAGTTGGGGGAGGACTAGCACAGATACGCAGTATTTT.

The chain combines TRBV6-1 with TRBJ1-4; D gene uncertain. The CDR3 spans 13 residues. Germline loops: CDR1 MNHNS, CDR2 SASEGT. V gave up 8 bases and J gave up 4 bases, with 11 bases separating them. The CDR3 sequence: CASGSGYNEKLFF. As DNA, the CDR3 is TGTGCCAGCGGGTCCGGGTATAATGAAAAACTGTTTTTT.

V and J are TRBV7-2 and TRBJ1-1; a weak D match, TRBD1 (5 bases). The CDR3 spans 14 residues. V lost 2 bases to trimming and J lost 5 bases, with 12 bases between them. From germline, CDR1 is SGHTA and CDR2 FQGNSA. The CDR3 is CASSLRGDGTEAFF. The CDR3 bases are TGTGCCAGCAGCTTAAGGGGTGATGGGACTGAAGCTTTCTTT.

Concerning this clone: A junction end diverges from the germline sequence, so it may reflect a read error. The chain uses TRBV6-1 and TRBJ1-2; possible D gene TRBD1, 5 bases. The length of the CDR3 is 14 residues. Germline V gene sequence: CDR1 MNHNS, CDR2 SASEGT. The CDR3 protein is CASSEGVTGYGYTF. The CDR3 DNA is TGTGCCAGCAGCGAAGGGGTTACGGGCTATGGCTACACCTTC.

The chain uses TRBV4-1 and TRBJ2-2; 9 nucleotides line up with TRBD2. The V and J ends lost 8 bases and 6 bases, in that order; junction bases with no gene match: 10. Germline lookup yields CDR1 MGHRA and CDR2 YSYEKL. The CDR3 extends over 15 amino acids. The CDR3 nucleotides read TGCGCCAGCGCCCGGGGACTAGCACTCCCCGGGGAGCTGTTTTTT. It yields the protein CASARGLALPGELFF.

The chain combines TRBV4-1 with TRBJ1-5; D gene uncertain. Trimming removed 6 bases at V and 2 bases at J, with 14 bases between. The CDR3 consists of 15 residues. The V gene's germline CDR1 is MGHRA and CDR2 YSYEKL. The CDR3 nucleotides read TGCGCCAGCAGACGCGGTGGTGATGGCAATCAGCCCCAGCATTTT. This sequence encodes CASRRGGDGNQPQHF.

This clone is a singleton in its sample. As DNA, the CDR3 is TGTGCCTCCCAGGCGAGGAACACCGGGGAGCTGTTTTTT. This codes for CASQARNTGELFF. The chain couples TRBV19 to TRBJ2-2; D gene unclear. CDR1 LNHDA and CDR2 SQIVND come from the germline V gene (reference sequence). V shed 11 bases and J shed 1 base, with 11 bases lying between them. The CDR3 sequence is 13 residues long.

This chain joins TRBV10-3 and TRBJ2-7; TRBD2 matches at 8 bases. The V and J ends lost 6 bases and 0 bases, in that order; junction bases with no gene match: 7. This CDR3 is 15 amino acids long. Germline CDR1 is ENHRY and CDR2 is SYGVKD. CDR3 region: CAIRSAAGDSYEQYF. In nucleotides, the CDR3 is TGTGCCATCAGGTCAGCAGCGGGAGACTCCTACGAGCAGTACTTC.

With regard to this clone: This specimen includes other DNA sequences encoding the same CDR3. This chain joins TRBV28 and TRBJ2-7; 14 bases fit TRBD2. After removal of 6 bases from V and 0 bases from J, the junction contained 1 base not matched to a gene. CDR3 length: 15 residues. CDR1 is MDHEN, CDR2 SYDVKM, per germline. The DNA of the CDR3 is TGTGCCAGCAGCGGACTAGCGGGAGGCTCCTACGAGCAGTACTTC. It encodes CASSGLAGGSYEQYF.

The chain joins TRBV5-1 to TRBJ2-3, with D perhaps TRBD2 (6 bases). Germline lookup yields CDR1 SGHRS and CDR2 YFSETQ. V was cut by 4 bases and J by 2 bases, with 14 bases left in between. CDR3 size: 15 residues. This chain's CDR3 is CASSPTERVTDTQYF. The DNA for the CDR3 is TGCGCCAGCAGCCCCACGGAGCGGGTCACAGATACGCAGTATTTT. The full variable domain, rest sourced from reference TRBV5-1 and TRBJ2-3, is KAGVTQTPRYLIKTRGQQVTLSCSPISGHRSVSWYQQTPGQGLQFLFEYFSETQRNKGNFPGRFSGRQFSNSRSEMNVSTLELGDSALYLCASSPTERVTDTQYFGPGTRLTVL.

Note on this clone: Other DNA sequences of this sample code for an identical CDR3. This chain connects TRBV6-6 to TRBJ1-1, with D maybe TRBD1 (5 bases). CDR3 length: 15 amino acids. Germline assignment: CDR1 MNHNY and CDR2 SVGAGI (reference sequence). V was shortened by 2 bases and J by 0 bases, with 10 bases between the two germline ends. The CDR3 nucleotides read TGTGCCAGCAGTTACCAGGGAGGCATGAACACTGAAGCTTTCTTT. The encoded protein is CASSYQGGMNTEAFF.

The rearrangement uses TRBV9 and TRBJ2-2; tentative D call: TRBD1 (5 bases). Germline V gives CDR1 SGDLS, CDR2 YYNGEE. CDR3 length equals 16 residues. V was trimmed by 0 bases and J by 5 bases, leaving 14 bases between them. DNA of the CDR3: TGTGCCAGCAGCGTAGCGGCCGTTTCAGGGACCGGGGAGCTGTTTTTT. Residues: CASSVAAVSGTGELFF.

The chain carries TRBV9 and TRBJ1-3; D is perhaps TRBD1 (5 bases). Trimming left V 0 bases short and J 3 bases short, with 16 bases between. Germline assignment: CDR1 SGDLS and CDR2 YYNGEE. CDR3 size: 17 residues. The CDR3, as DNA: TGTGCCAGCAGCGTAGGTACCAGGGCACACCTTGGAAACACCATATATTTT. It codes for CASSVGTRAHLGNTIYF.

The chain joins TRBV5-4 to TRBJ1-1; no firm D call. With 5 bases removed from V and 4 bases from J, the gap between germline ends came to 9 bases. This CDR3 spans 12 amino acids. The germline V gene has CDR1 SGHNT and CDR2 YYREEE (reference sequence). The CDR3 loop is CASRWTGTEAFF. The CDR3 DNA sequence: TGTGCCAGCAGATGGACCGGCACTGAAGCTTTCTTT.

This CDR3 reads CASSPAMDRTGELFF. In DNA, the CDR3 is TGTGCCAGCTCACCAGCCATGGACAGGACCGGGGAGCTGTTTTTT. The V call is TRBV18, the J call TRBJ2-2; 7 bases agree with TRBD1. CDR1 is KGHSH, CDR2 LQKENI, per germline. Germline trimming cut 2 bases from V and 5 bases from J; bases unmatched to any gene: 5. The CDR3 contains 15 residues. Filled out from reference TRBV18 and TRBJ2-2, the complete variable domain reads NAGVMQNPRHLVRRRGQEARLRCSPMKGHSHVYWYRQLPEEGLKFMVYLQKENIIDESGMPKERFSAEFPKEGPSILRIQQVVRGDSAAYFCASSPAMDRTGELFFGEGSRLTVL.

The chain employs TRBV6-6 and TRBJ1-5, with D perhaps matching TRBD1 (5 bases). The germline CDR1 and CDR2 sequences are MNHNY and SVGAGI (reference sequence). This CDR3 region has 11 residues. V lost 4 bases to trimming and J lost 9 bases, with 7 bases between them. Written as DNA, the CDR3 is TGTGCCAGCAGTTCCACAGGGCCCCAGCATTTT. Translated, it gives CASSSTGPQHF.